A selection of T cell receptor beta chains follows, all from one sample in a study. From the RT-PCR reads, TCRdb called clonotypes with MiXCR, one entry per CDR3 protein. The data show around 700,000 distinct CDR3 sequences, 14% seen once. Sequencing was done on a sample of memory CD4+ T cells from blood. The receptors stem from a female donor in good health, serving as a healthy control. The CDR3 runs from the conserved cysteine through the conserved F or W. The D gene is left open where the match is weak. Part of the rows lack a size; the others show once, few, many or a class for expanded clones.

clone size | J gene | D gene | V gene | CDR3 protein | CDR3 DNA
few | TRBJ1-2 | . | TRBV5-1 | CASSLASQGDGYTF | TGCGCCAGCAGCTTGGCCAGTCAGGGCGATGGCTACACCTTC
. | TRBJ2-2 | TRBD2 | TRBV4-2 | CASSQDVRLAGAGTGELFF | TGTGCCAGCAGCCAAGATGTCCGGCTAGCGGGAGCGGGGACCGGGGAGCTGTTTTTT
many | TRBJ1-3 | . | TRBV6-5 | CASRATGTGNTIYF | TGTGCCAGCAGAGCCACGGGGACTGGAAACACCATATATTTT
few | TRBJ1-4 | TRBD1 | TRBV10-3 | CATGDRDNEKLFF | TGTGCCACCGGGGACAGGGATAATGAAAAACTGTTTTTT
. | TRBJ2-3 | TRBD1 | TRBV11-2 | CASSFTGDRGDTQYF | TGTGCCAGCAGCTTTACGGGGGACAGGGGGGATACGCAGTATTTT
many | TRBJ2-7 | TRBD1 | TRBV20-1 | CSAERGTGDYEQYF | TGCAGTGCTGAGAGGGGGACAGGGGACTACGAGCAGTACTTC
many | TRBJ2-3 | TRBD1 | TRBV5-1 | CASSLAGQGFADTQYF | TGCGCCAGCAGCTTGGCGGGACAGGGTTTCGCAGATACGCAGTATTTT
many | TRBJ2-1 | . | TRBV12-3/TRBV12-4 | CASRGPKQFF | TGTGCCAGCAGGGGCCCCAAGCAGTTCTTC
few | TRBJ2-3 | . | TRBV7-9 | CASSLTNAADTQYF | TGTGCCAGCAGCTTAACAAATGCCGCTGATACGCAGTATTTT
many | TRBJ2-5 | TRBD2 | TRBV7-2 | CASSLALTSHSQETQYF | TGTGCCAGCAGCTTAGCCCTGACTAGCCACTCCCAAGAGACCCAGTACTTC
many | TRBJ2-5 | TRBD2 | TRBV4-3 | CASSQEGTSAGETQYF | TGCGCCAGCAGCCAAGAGGGGACTAGCGCAGGGGAGACCCAGTACTTC
few | TRBJ1-1 | . | TRBV4-1 | CASSQDENTEAFF | TGCGCCAGCAGCCAAGATGAGAACACTGAAGCTTTCTTT
many | TRBJ1-2 | . | TRBV10-3 | CAISEAQGYGLDGYTF | TGTGCCATCAGTGAGGCGCAGGGTTATGGGTTGGATGGCTACACCTTC
many | TRBJ2-7 | TRBD1 | TRBV27 | CASSPKGTGGDYEQYF | TGTGCCAGCAGTCCGAAGGGGACAGGGGGCGATTACGAGCAGTACTTC
few | TRBJ1-2 | . | TRBV15 | CATSRPGQNYGYTF | TGTGCCACCAGCAGACCAGGACAGAACTATGGCTACACCTTC
. | TRBJ1-4 | . | TRBV18 | CASSPLTSGEKLFF | TGTGCCAGCTCACCCCTGACTAGCGGTGAAAAACTGTTTTTT
few | TRBJ2-2 | . | TRBV27 | CASRKDATGRAGELFF | TGTGCCAGCCGGAAGGATGCGACAGGGAGGGCCGGGGAGCTGTTTTTT
. | TRBJ1-1 | . | TRBV18 | CASSPSSGDGGTEAFF | TGTGCCAGCTCACCCTCGTCGGGGGATGGAGGGACTGAAGCTTTCTTT
few | TRBJ2-7 | TRBD2 | TRBV11-2 | CASSLQTGLAGAYEQYF | TGTGCCAGCAGCTTACAAACGGGACTAGCGGGAGCCTACGAGCAGTACTTC
many | TRBJ1-2 | TRBD1 | TRBV7-3 | CASSFLDRGLNYGYTF | TGTGCCAGCAGCTTCCTCGACAGGGGGCTAAACTATGGCTACACCTTC
few | TRBJ2-1 | . | TRBV28 | CASGGVSYNEQFF | TGTGCCAGCGGGGGAGTATCCTACAATGAGCAGTTCTTC
. | TRBJ1-5 | TRBD1 | TRBV6-1 | CATQPSQGAQPQHF | TGTGCCACTCAACCCAGCCAGGGGGCACAGCCCCAGCATTTT
. | TRBJ2-7 | TRBD1 | TRBV18 | CASSPLSGTVDEQYF | TGTGCCAGCTCACCCCTTTCCGGGACAGTGGACGAGCAGTACTTC
few | TRBJ2-1 | TRBD2 | TRBV7-9 | CASSLEVAGESDEQFF | TGTGCCAGCAGCTTAGAAGTAGCGGGAGAAAGCGATGAGCAGTTCTTC
. | TRBJ2-5 | . | TRBV12-3/TRBV12-4 | CASSGRRGETQYF | TGTGCCAGCAGCGGACGGCGGGGAGAGACCCAGTACTTC
few | TRBJ2-7 | . | TRBV5-1 | CASSLQVGFGEQYF | TGCGCCAGCAGCTTACAGGTGGGGTTCGGCGAGCAGTACTTC
many | TRBJ2-7 | TRBD1 | TRBV20-1 | CSAPQTDRDEQYF | TGCAGTGCTCCCCAGACCGACAGGGACGAGCAGTACTTC
many | TRBJ2-3 | TRBD2 | TRBV29-1 | CSVETSGIRTQYF | TGCAGCGTTGAGACTAGCGGGATTCGTACGCAGTATTTT
. | TRBJ1-6 | TRBD1 | TRBV6-6 | CASRKDLQDRSNSPLHF | TGTGCCAGCAGGAAAGACCTTCAGGACAGGTCAAATTCACCCCTCCACTTT
. | TRBJ2-7 | TRBD1 | TRBV28 | CATKRQGGHEQYF | TGTGCCACCAAGAGACAGGGGGGCCACGAGCAGTACTTC
. | TRBJ1-2 | . | TRBV7-3 | CASSLSGGSGYTF | TGTGCCAGCAGCTTAAGCGGGGGTTCTGGCTACACCTTC
many | TRBJ2-1 | . | TRBV5-1 | CASGSDRGSKNEQFF | TGCGCCAGCGGATCAGATCGGGGCAGCAAGAATGAGCAGTTCTTC
. | TRBJ2-1 | TRBD2 | TRBV6-2/TRBV6-3 | CASSYRITSGSSYNEQFF | TGTGCCAGCAGTTACCGTATTACTAGCGGGAGCTCCTACAATGAGCAGTTCTTC
few | TRBJ2-2 | TRBD2 | TRBV20-1 | CSAPPSGGTTGELFF | TGCAGTGCCCCCCCTAGCGGGGGGACCACCGGGGAGCTGTTTTTT
few | TRBJ1-5 | . | TRBV7-2 | CASSLYREEPQHF | TGTGCCAGCAGCTTGTACAGGGAGGAGCCCCAGCATTTT
many | TRBJ1-5 | . | TRBV10-3 | CAISEAEDQPQHF | TGTGCCATCAGTGAGGCCGAGGATCAGCCCCAGCATTTT
many | TRBJ2-1 | TRBD2 | TRBV7-8 | CASSLAPGTRIGEQFF | TGTGCCAGCAGCTTAGCCCCCGGGACTAGGATAGGTGAGCAGTTCTTC
many | TRBJ2-3 | TRBD2 | TRBV7-2 | CASSGTSGGPSWRDTQYF | TGTGCCAGCAGCGGGACTAGCGGGGGGCCAAGCTGGAGGGATACGCAGTATTTT
. | TRBJ2-3 | TRBD1 | TRBV3-1 | CASSQRTGSSADTQYF | TGTGCCAGCAGCCAGAGGACAGGGAGCAGCGCAGATACGCAGTATTTT
many | TRBJ1-1 | . | TRBV29-1 | CSVVTGVNTEAFF | TGCAGCGTTGTGACAGGCGTCAACACTGAAGCTTTCTTT
. | TRBJ2-7 | TRBD1 | TRBV6-6 | CASTPRTGGGYEQYF | TGTGCCAGCACCCCCCGGACAGGGGGCGGCTACGAGCAGTACTTC
many | TRBJ1-2 | . | TRBV7-3 | CASSSETGLGYTF | TGTGCCAGCAGCTCAGAAACGGGCCTTGGCTACACCTTC
few | TRBJ1-2 | TRBD1 | TRBV7-2 | CASSFLRGASYGYTF | TGTGCCAGCAGCTTCCTCAGGGGGGCCAGCTATGGCTACACCTTC
many | TRBJ2-5 | . | TRBV6-1 | CAVHGFGGQETQYF | TGTGCCGTCCATGGGTTCGGCGGACAAGAGACCCAGTACTTC
. | TRBJ2-6 | . | TRBV4-3 | CASSLEFAGANVLTF | TGCGCCAGCAGCCTGGAGTTTGCAGGGGCCAACGTCCTGACTTTC
. | TRBJ1-1 | . | TRBV18 | CASSPPDWNTEAFF | TGTGCCAGCTCACCACCTGACTGGAACACTGAAGCTTTCTTT
. | TRBJ2-3 | TRBD2 | TRBV20-1 | CSARVNGGAHEDTQYF | TGCAGTGCTAGAGTCAACGGGGGGGCGCACGAAGATACGCAGTATTTT
few | TRBJ2-3 | TRBD2 | TRBV25-1 | CASSEYKTSGLDTQYF | TGTGCCAGCAGTGAATATAAGACTAGCGGCTTAGATACGCAGTATTTT
many | TRBJ2-6 | . | TRBV12-3/TRBV12-4 | CASSFRTVAGANVLTF | TGTGCCAGCAGCTTTCGGACAGTTGCTGGGGCCAACGTCCTGACTTTC